These 18 T cell receptor beta chains originate from one sample sequenced in a study of T cells in tuberculosis. Only in-frame clones appear in the TCRdb table, and some are missing; sequencing was by immunoSEQ multiplex PCR. Here the sample spans under 45,000 clones, more than 85% being singletons. Sample: PBMCs. The receptors derive from a donor aged 10 to 29 with latent tuberculosis or without tuberculosis infection.

The gene calls are TRBV14 and TRBJ2-1; 9 nucleotides agree with TRBD1. The CDR3 is 16 residues long. The trim removed 5 bases at V and 2 bases at J, leaving 7 bases unmatched. CDR1 is SGHDN and CDR2 is FVKESK in the germline V gene. CDR3 coding DNA: TGTGCCAGCAGCTACGACACAGGGGGCCCCTACAATGAGCAGTTCTTC. This encodes CASSYDTGGPYNEQFF.

This clone was detected only once. The chain carries TRBV7-3 and TRBJ2-7, with a tentative D call TRBD2 (6 bases). In germline, CDR1 is SGHTA, CDR2 FQGTGA. Trimming cost V 5 bases and J 4 bases, with 12 bases left between them. CDR3 size: 13 residues. The DNA for the CDR3 is TGTGCCAGCAGCCCCGCCGGGAGATACGAGCAGTACTTC. Translated, it gives CASSPAGRYEQYF. Combining the CDR3 with reference TRBV7-3 and TRBJ2-7 gives the whole variable domain GAGVSQTPSNKVTEKGKYVELRCDPISGHTALYWYRQSLGQGPEFLIYFQGTGAADDSGLPNDRFFAVRPEGSVSTLKIQRTERGDSAVYLCASSPAGRYEQYFGPGTRLTVT.

This chain connects TRBV20-1 to TRBJ1-2; D is unclear. CDR3 size: 11 residues. Trimming shortened V by 6 bases and J by 6 bases, and 11 bases separated the two germline ends. Germline loops: CDR1 DFQATT, CDR2 SNEGSKA (reference sequence). In DNA, the CDR3 is TGCAGTGCCAGTGCCGGGAATGGCTACACCTTC. This gives the protein CSASAGNGYTF.

The rearrangement uses TRBV5-1 and TRBJ1-1, with D maybe TRBD1 (5 bases). V lost 5 bases and J 5 bases, leaving 13 bases between the germline ends. The CDR3 sequence is 13 residues long. The V gene's germline CDR1 is SGHRS and CDR2 YFSETQ. The CDR3 bases are TGCGCCAGCAGGGACACCCTTGGGACTGAAGCTTTCTTT. Protein product: CASRDTLGTEAFF.

V is TRBV19 and J is TRBJ2-1; D gene unclear. The CDR3 is 11 amino acids. Germline CDR1 and CDR2: LNHDA and SQIVND (reference sequence). V lost 8 bases and J 4 bases, leaving 6 bases between the germline ends. CDR3 DNA: TGTGCCAGTGGCCAATACAATGAGCAGTTCTTC. This gives the protein CASGQYNEQFF.

The chain uses TRBV9 and TRBJ1-2; D is uncertain. V was shortened by 0 bases and J by 5 bases, with 11 bases between the two germline ends. Per the germline V gene, CDR1 is SGDLS and CDR2 is YYNGEE. The CDR3 is made up of 14 amino acids. The CDR3 nucleotides are TGTGCCAGCAGCGTAGTGTCGACGGAGTATGGCTACACCTTC. The encoded protein is CASSVVSTEYGYTF.

The rearrangement uses TRBV14 and TRBJ2-2; D call uncertain. CDR3 length: 13 amino acids. Trimming shortened V by 6 bases and J by 7 bases, and 12 bases separated the two germline ends. Germline V gene data show CDR1 as SGHDN and CDR2 as FVKESK. The CDR3 protein is CASSRLSFGELFF. In DNA form, the CDR3 reads TGTGCCAGCAGTCGACTGTCGTTCGGGGAGCTGTTTTTT.

The rearrangement links TRBV5-1 to TRBJ2-5; no reliable D call. V lost 2 bases to trimming and J lost 5 bases, with 4 bases between them. Germline V gene lookup returns CDR1 SGHRS and CDR2 YFSETQ. The CDR3 is 11 residues long. The CDR3 spells CASSFLETQYF. The CDR3 DNA reads TGCGCCAGCAGCTTTCTGGAGACCCAGTACTTC.

The rearrangement links TRBV4-1 to TRBJ1-3, with 11 positions matching TRBD1. The V segment lost 7 bases and the J segment 1 base; nucleotides outside the gene matches: 15. The CDR3 loop spans 19 amino acids. Germline CDR1 is MGHRA and CDR2 is YSYEKL. The CDR3 spells CASKAQDRGLQGSGNTIYF. The DNA for the CDR3 is TGCGCCAGCAAAGCCCAGGACAGGGGGCTGCAGGGGTCTGGAAACACCATATATTTT.

The chain recombines TRBV6-1 with TRBJ2-7; D not certain. Trimming shortened V by 2 bases and J by 2 bases, and 19 bases separated the two germline ends. The CDR3 runs 17 residues. In germline, CDR1 is MNHNS, CDR2 SASEGT. The CDR3 spells CASSESFLLKLTYEQYF. The DNA of the CDR3 is TGTGCCAGCAGTGAATCTTTCCTACTTAAACTAACCTACGAGCAGTACTTC.

The chain employs TRBV25-1 and TRBJ2-3, with D perhaps matching TRBD2 (5 bases). Per the germline V gene, CDR1 is MGHDK and CDR2 is SYGVNS. The CDR3 runs 15 residues. Trimming took off 2 bases at V and 0 bases at J, with 9 bases between the two ends. CDR3 sequence: CASSETQRSTDTQYF. Here the CDR3 DNA reads TGTGCCAGCAGTGAAACCCAGCGGAGCACAGATACGCAGTATTTT.

As DNA, the CDR3 is TGTGCCACCCGGACAGGACTAGCCAAAAACATTCAGTACTTC. As protein: CATRTGLAKNIQYF. The V and J genes are TRBV2 and TRBJ2-4; TRBD1 aligns across 7 bases. Germline trimming cut 10 bases from V and 0 bases from J; bases unmatched to any gene: 6. CDR1 SNHLY and CDR2 FYNNEI come from the germline V gene. This CDR3 region has 14 residues.

CDR3 loop: CSVDEGYTF. Here the CDR3 DNA reads TGCAGCGTTGACGAGGGCTACACCTTC. The chain joins TRBV29-1 to TRBJ1-2; D gene uncertain. Trimming cost V 3 bases and J 8 bases, with 4 bases left between them. The germline V gene encodes CDR1 SQVTM and CDR2 ANQGSEA. The CDR3 is 9 amino acids.

The V and J genes are TRBV30 and TRBJ1-5; D is ambiguous. The CDR3 contains 12 residues. The V gene's germline CDR1 is GTSNPN and CDR2 SVGIG (reference sequence). The V end was cut by 3 bases, the J end by 7 bases, with 10 bases between. CDR3 nucleotide sequence: TGTGCCTGGAGGGTTGGAGACCAGCCCCAGCATTTT. Its translation is CAWRVGDQPQHF.

The genes are TRBV9 and TRBJ1-6; 11 nucleotides line up with TRBD1. This CDR3 region has 15 residues. V trimming: 3 bases; J trimming: 15 bases; junction bases outside the gene matches: 11. Germline CDR1 SGDLS, CDR2 YYNGEE. The CDR3 sequence: CASSDRDRGFAHLHF. CDR3 in DNA: TGTGCCAGCAGCGACCGGGACAGGGGGTTTGCTCACCTCCACTTT.

There are a few counts of this clone. J is TRBJ1-2 and V is TRBV11-2; D is unresolved. CDR1 is SGHAT and CDR2 is FQNNGV in the germline V gene. The CDR3 is 14 amino acids. Trimming left V 5 bases short and J 7 bases short, with 17 bases between. CDR3 bases: TGTGCCAGCAGCCCGTTAGGGAGGGCAAGTGGCTACACCTTC. Residues: CASSPLGRASGYTF.

The CDR3 DNA is TGCGCCAGCAGGTCCGGGATGAATGAAAAACTGTTTTTT. Translated, it gives CASRSGMNEKLFF. The chain is built from TRBV10-2 and TRBJ1-4; no definite D call. The germline gives CDR1 WSHSY, CDR2 SAAADI. The CDR3 is 13 residues long. V was pared by 6 bases and J by 5 bases, with 10 bases between.

The V and J genes are TRBV5-4 and TRBJ1-2, with 8 bases identical to TRBD1. Germline V gene sequence: CDR1 SGHNT, CDR2 YYREEE (reference sequence). This CDR3 has 18 amino acids. V shed 4 bases and J 5 bases; nucleotides not matched to a gene: 19. In DNA, the CDR3 is TGTGCCAGCAGCCTGGAACCGGGACAGGTCCTCCCCTCTTATGGCTACACCTTC. Amino acid sequence: CASSLEPGQVLPSYGYTF.